This T cell receptor beta chain emerged from a study of T cell responses to AZD1222 COVID-19 vaccine. Study-level results: Clonal diversity was possibly underestimated, and white British individuals and females predominated among donors. Reports say nearly half of spike-specific TCRs go after unmutated variant regions.

Germline CDR1 and CDR2: SGHTS and YDEGEE. CDR3 size: 14 residues. V trimming: 4 bases; J trimming: 4 bases; junction bases outside the gene matches: 7. A remark on this clone: Its antigen remains unknown.

Repertoires were generated with immunoSEQ multiplex PCR, while TCRdb's copy carries only in-frame clones and drops some. The repertoire includes 100,000 or so clones, about 86% of them detected once, and under 1.5% sits in the top ten. This TCR derives from an adult in good health. This sequence joins TRBV5-8 and TRBJ1-2, with TRBD1 matching 7 bases. The sequences come from peripheral blood, collected on day 0 of AZD1222 vaccination. Written as DNA, the CDR3 is TGTGCCAGCAGCCGGACAGGCGCCACCTATGGCTACACCTTC. It codes for CASSRTGATYGYTF.